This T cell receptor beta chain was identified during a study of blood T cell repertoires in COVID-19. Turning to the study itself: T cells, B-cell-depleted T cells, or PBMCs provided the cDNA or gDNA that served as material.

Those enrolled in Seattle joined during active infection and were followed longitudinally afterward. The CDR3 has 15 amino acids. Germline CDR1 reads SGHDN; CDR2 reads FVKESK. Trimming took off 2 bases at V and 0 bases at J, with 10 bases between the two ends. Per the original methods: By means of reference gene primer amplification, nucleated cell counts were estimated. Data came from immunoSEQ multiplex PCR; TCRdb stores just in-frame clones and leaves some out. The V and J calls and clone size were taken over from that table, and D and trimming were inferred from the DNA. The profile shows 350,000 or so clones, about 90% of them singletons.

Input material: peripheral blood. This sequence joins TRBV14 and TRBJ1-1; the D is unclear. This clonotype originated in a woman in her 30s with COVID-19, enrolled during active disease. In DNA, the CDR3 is TGTGCCAGCAGCCAATGGAGAGTTATGAACACTGAAGCTTTCTTT. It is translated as CASSQWRVMNTEAFF.